This T cell receptor beta chain stems from a study of blood T cell repertoires in COVID-19. In the study overall: The United States, Italy and Spain provided the acute and convalescent COVID-19 samples. The analysed material was cDNA or gDNA that came from T cells, B-cell-depleted T cells, or PBMCs.

V lost 4 bases, J lost 7 bases, and 6 bases stayed unmatched. The CDR3 runs 13 residues. In the original processing: Using reference gene primer amplification, nucleated cell counts were estimated. This table comes from immunoSEQ multiplex PCR, and its TCRdb copy is limited to in-frame clones, with some not included. Clone size and the V and J calls come from that table; the DNA yielded D and trimming. The data contain a few hundred thousand clones, around 90% of them singletons. The sequencing sample was made of peripheral blood. The clonotype comes from a man aged 18 to 30 who had recovered from COVID-19. The chain uses TRBV12-3 or TRBV12-4 and TRBJ1-2, with 7 bases that match TRBD1. The CDR3 DNA reads TGTGCCAGCAGTTATAGACAGGGTGGTGGCTACACCTTC. Translated, it gives CASSYRQGGGYTF.